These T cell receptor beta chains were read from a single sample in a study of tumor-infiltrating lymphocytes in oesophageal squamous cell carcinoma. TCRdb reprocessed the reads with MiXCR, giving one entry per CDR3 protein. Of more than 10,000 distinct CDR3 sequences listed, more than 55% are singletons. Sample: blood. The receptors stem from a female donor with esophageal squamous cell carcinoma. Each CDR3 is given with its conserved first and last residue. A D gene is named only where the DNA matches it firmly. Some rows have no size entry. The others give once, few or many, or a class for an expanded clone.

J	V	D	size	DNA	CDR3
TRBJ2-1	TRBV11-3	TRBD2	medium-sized	TGTGCCAGCAGCTTAGATCCTCGACTAGCGAATAGCTCCTACAATGAGCAGTTCTTC	CASSLDPRLANSSYNEQFF
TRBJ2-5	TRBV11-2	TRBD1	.	TGTGCCAGCAGTTGGGACAGCCAAGAGACCCAGTACTTC	CASSWDSQETQYF
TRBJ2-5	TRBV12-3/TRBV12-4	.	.	TGTGCCAGCACCCTCCAGGGGAACCAAGAGACCCAGTACTTC	CASTLQGNQETQYF
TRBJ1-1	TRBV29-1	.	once	TGCAGCGTTGAAGAGGTCCAAGAAGCTTTCTTT	CSVEEVQEAFF
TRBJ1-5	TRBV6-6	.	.	TGTGCCAGCAGCAGAGGTGATTCTAGCAATCAGCCCCAGCATTTT	CASSRGDSSNQPQHF
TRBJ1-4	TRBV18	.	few	TGTGCCAGCTCACCACCGGGCAGGGCTAATGAAAAACTGTTTTTT	CASSPPGRANEKLFF
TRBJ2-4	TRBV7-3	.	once	TGTGCCAGCAGCTCAACGTACTTAGGGGAGCAGTACTTC	CASSSTYLGEQYF
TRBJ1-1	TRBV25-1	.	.	TGTGCCAGCATAGCTGATGGGGGGTTGGTAGCTGAAGCTTTCTTT	CASIADGGLVAEAFF
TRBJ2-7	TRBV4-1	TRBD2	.	TGCGCCAGCAGCCAAGATCTCTCGGGAGCGGGATACGAGCAGTACTTC	CASSQDLSGAGYEQYF
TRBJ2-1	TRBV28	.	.	TGTGCCAGCAGTAAACGGTACAATGAGCAGTTCTTC	CASSKRYNEQFF
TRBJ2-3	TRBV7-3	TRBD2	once	TGTGCCAGCAGCCCCGGGACTAGCGGGGGGGCAATGCAGTATTTT	CASSPGTSGGAMQYF
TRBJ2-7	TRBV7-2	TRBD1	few	TGTGCCAGCAGCCGGGACAGCCTCTCCTACGAGCAGTACTTC	CASSRDSLSYEQYF
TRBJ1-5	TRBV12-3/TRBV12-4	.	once	TGTGCCAGCAGTAGTCGGGGGAATAGCAATCAGCCCCAGCATTTT	CASSSRGNSNQPQHF
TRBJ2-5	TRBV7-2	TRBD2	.	TGTGCCAGCAGCCCGACTAGCACCCAAGAGACCCAGTACTTC	CASSPTSTQETQYF
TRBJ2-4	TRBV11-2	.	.	TGTGCCAGCAGCTTAGATCAAGGGCACAAAAACATTCAGTACTTC	CASSLDQGHKNIQYF
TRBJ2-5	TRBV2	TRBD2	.	TGTGCCAGCTTAGCGGGGGGTACGGACACCGGGGAGCTGTATTTT	CASLAGGTDTGELYF
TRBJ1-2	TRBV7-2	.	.	TGTGCCAGCAGCTTAGCGAAGGGCGAAAACACGGGCTACACCTTC	CASSLAKGENTGYTF
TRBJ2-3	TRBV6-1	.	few	TGTGCCAGCAGTAGGTCTCGGGATACGCAGTATTTT	CASSRSRDTQYF
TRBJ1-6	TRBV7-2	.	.	TGTGCCAGCAGCTTTGAGGGGAATTCACCCCTCCACTTC	CASSFEGNSPLHF
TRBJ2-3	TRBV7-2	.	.	TGTGCCAGCAGCTTAAGGCGGCGGGATCGCACAGATACGCAGTATTTT	CASSLRRRDRTDTQYF
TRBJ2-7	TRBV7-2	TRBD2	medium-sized	TGTGCCAGCACCTTAGCGGCGGGAGCGAACGAGCAGTACTTC	CASTLAAGANEQYF
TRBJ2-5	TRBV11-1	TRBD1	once	TGTGCCAGCAGCCCAGGGACAGTTGAGACCCAGTACTTC	CASSPGTVETQYF
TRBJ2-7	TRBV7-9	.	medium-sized	TGTGCCAGCAGCCCACCCAACAGGGTCTACGAGCAGTACTTC	CASSPPNRVYEQYF
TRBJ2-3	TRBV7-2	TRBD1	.	TGTGCCAGCAGCGCGAACAGGGGGCGGGATACGCAGTATTTT	CASSANRGRDTQYF
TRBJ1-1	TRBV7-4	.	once	TGTGCCAGCAGATCGGGGGGGAGTACGGTCACTGAAGCTTTCTTT	CASRSGGSTVTEAFF
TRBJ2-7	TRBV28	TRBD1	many	TGTGCCAGCAGTCTCATTCGGGCGGACAGGGGTGGCGAGCAGTACTTC	CASSLIRADRGGEQYF
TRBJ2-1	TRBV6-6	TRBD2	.	TGTGCCAGCAGTTACTCAGGACTAGCGGGAGTCTACAATGAGCAGTTCTTC	CASSYSGLAGVYNEQFF
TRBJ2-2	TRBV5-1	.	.	TGCGCCAGCAGCTTGGCCGGGACCAACACCGGGGAGCTGTTTTTT	CASSLAGTNTGELFF
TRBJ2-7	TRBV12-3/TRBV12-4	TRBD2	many	TGTGCCAGCAGTTCTCGAAGGACTAGCGACTCCTCCTACGAGCAGTACTTC	CASSSRRTSDSSYEQYF
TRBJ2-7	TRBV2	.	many	TGTGCCAGCAGTGTGGGCAGCTTCTACGAGCAGTACTTC	CASSVGSFYEQYF
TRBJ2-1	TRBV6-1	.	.	TGTGCCAGCAGTGAGGCCCCTTCTCCCATTTACAATGAGCAGTTCTTC	CASSEAPSPIYNEQFF
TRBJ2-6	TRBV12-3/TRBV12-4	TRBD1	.	TGTGCCAGCAGTTTTAGGGGGCTGAGCCCGTTTTCTGGGGCCAACGTCCTGACTTTC	CASSFRGLSPFSGANVLTF
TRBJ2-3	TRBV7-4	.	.	TGTGCCAGCAGCTTAGCGCCCCGGAGTCATACGCAGTATTTT	CASSLAPRSHTQYF
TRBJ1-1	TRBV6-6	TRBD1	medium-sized	TGTGCCAGCAGTTACTCTCGGACAGGGTCCACTGAAGCTTTCTTT	CASSYSRTGSTEAFF
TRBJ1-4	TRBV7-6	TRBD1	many	TGTGCCAGCAGCTCCGGGACAGCAACTAATGAAAAACTGTTTTTT	CASSSGTATNEKLFF
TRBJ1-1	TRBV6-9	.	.	TGTGCCAGCAGGGTCGGGGGGCTTACTGAAGCTTTCTTT	CASRVGGLTEAFF
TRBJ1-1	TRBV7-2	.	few	TGTGCCAGCAGCTTAGTGCTGGGGGAGAGCACTGAAGCTTTCTTT	CASSLVLGESTEAFF
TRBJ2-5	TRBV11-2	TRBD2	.	TGTGCCAGCAGCTCAGGGACTAGCGTGGGTGAGCAGTCCTTC	CASSSGTSVGEQSF
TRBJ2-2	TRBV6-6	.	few	TGTGCCAGCAAGAACACCGGGGAGCTGTTTTTT	CASKNTGELFF
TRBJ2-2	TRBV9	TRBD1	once	TGTACCAGCAGCGTAGGGGGCGGCACCGGGGAGCTGTTTTTT	CTSSVGGGTGELFF
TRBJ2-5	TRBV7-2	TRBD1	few	TGTGCCAGCAGCTTATCCGGGACAGAGAGGGGAGAGACCCAGTACTTC	CASSLSGTERGETQYF
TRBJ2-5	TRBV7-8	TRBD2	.	TGTGCCAGCATCACCGTCACGGCGGGAGGGGGAGAGACCCAGTACTTC	CASITVTAGGGETQYF
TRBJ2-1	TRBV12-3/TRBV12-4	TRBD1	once	TGTGCCAGCACCTGGACAGGGGCGGACAATGAGCAGTTCTTC	CASTWTGADNEQFF
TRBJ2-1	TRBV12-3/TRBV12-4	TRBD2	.	TGTGCCAGCAGTTTATGGCTAGCGGGAATCAATGAGCAGTTCTTC	CASSLWLAGINEQFF
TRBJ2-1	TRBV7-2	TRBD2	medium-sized	TGTGCCAGCAGCCTCCAAGCGGGGGCCAATGAGCAGTTCTTC	CASSLQAGANEQFF
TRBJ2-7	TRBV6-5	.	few	TGTGCCAGCAGTTACAGGGTCGACAATGAGCAGTACTTC	CASSYRVDNEQYF
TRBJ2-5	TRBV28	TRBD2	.	TGTGCCAGCAGTCCCCTCGGGGAAGCGGGGGGGAGGGAGACCCAGTACTTC	CASSPLGEAGGRETQYF
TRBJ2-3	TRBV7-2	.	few	TGTGCCAGCAGCCTGTTAGGGGCTAGCACAGATACGCAGTATTTT	CASSLLGASTDTQYF
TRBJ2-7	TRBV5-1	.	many	TGCGCCAGCAGCTTGGCCGGGAGTCCACCCAACGAGCAGTACTTC	CASSLAGSPPNEQYF
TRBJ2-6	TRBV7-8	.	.	TGTGCCAGCAGCAAAAGGACTGTCTCTGGGGCCAACGTCCTGACTTTC	CASSKRTVSGANVLTF
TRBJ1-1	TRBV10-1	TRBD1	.	TGCGCCAGCAGTGAGTTGGGACAGGGTGTCACTGAAGCTTTCTTT	CASSELGQGVTEAFF
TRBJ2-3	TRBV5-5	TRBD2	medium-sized	TGTGCCAGCAGCGAGCGGGGGAGCACAGATACGCAGTATTTT	CASSERGSTDTQYF
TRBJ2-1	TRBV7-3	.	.	TGTGCCAGCAGCCCCGGTTACCCCTCCTACGAGCAGTTCTTC	CASSPGYPSYEQFF
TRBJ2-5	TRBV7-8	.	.	TGTGCCAGCAGGGTGGGGTTTTATGAGACCCAGTACTTC	CASRVGFYETQYF
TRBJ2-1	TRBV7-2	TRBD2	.	TGTGCCAGCAGCTTAAGGGGAGGGCATGAGCAGTTCTTC	CASSLRGGHEQFF
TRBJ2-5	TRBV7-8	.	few	TGTGCCAGCAGCCATTATGAAGGACTTCCCGGGGAGACCCAGTACTTC	CASSHYEGLPGETQYF
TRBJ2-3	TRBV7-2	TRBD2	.	TGTGCCAGCAGCTCACGTTTAGCGGGACTCAGCACAGATACGCAGTATTTT	CASSSRLAGLSTDTQYF
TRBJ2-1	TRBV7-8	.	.	TGTGCCAGCAACCGACTGGACTCCCGAGATGAGCAGTTCTTC	CASNRLDSRDEQFF